A selection of T cell receptor beta chains follows, all from one sample in a study of identifying expanded T cells in peripheral blood. Repertoires were generated with immunoSEQ multiplex PCR, while TCRdb's copy carries only in-frame clones and drops some. The table includes approximately 56,000 clones, approximately 86% detected once. Sequencing used blood. The source of these receptors is a person between 18 and 75 years old in good health. Each CDR3 is given with its conserved first and last residue. The D gene is left open where the match is weak. Clone size, where shown, is once, few, many, or a class for clones that have expanded.

clone_size: -; j_call: TRBJ2-4; v_call: TRBV6-5; d_call: TRBD2; cdr3_nt: TGTGCCAGCAGGACTAGCGGCCTAAACATTCAGTACTTC; cdr3_aa: CASRTSGLNIQYF
clone_size: once; j_call: TRBJ2-1; v_call: TRBV5-6; d_call: -; cdr3_nt: TGTGCCAGCAGCTTGGTCGGGGTCTACAATGAGCAGTTCTTC; cdr3_aa: CASSLVGVYNEQFF
clone_size: -; j_call: TRBJ1-1; v_call: TRBV7-3; d_call: -; cdr3_nt: TGTGCCAGCAGCCTACAGGAGAACACTGAAGCTTTCTTT; cdr3_aa: CASSLQENTEAFF
clone_size: once; j_call: TRBJ1-5; v_call: TRBV1; d_call: -; cdr3_nt: TGCACCAGCAGCCGTCGGGGTCGGGTCCAGCCCCAGCATTTT; cdr3_aa: CTSSRRGRVQPQHF
clone_size: -; j_call: TRBJ1-4; v_call: TRBV14; d_call: -; cdr3_nt: TGTGCCAGCAGCCACTCGGGCGGGGGACTGTTTTTT; cdr3_aa: CASSHSGGGLFF
clone_size: -; j_call: TRBJ2-3; v_call: TRBV9; d_call: -; cdr3_nt: TGTGCCAGCAGCGTAGTTGCAGGGAGAACAGATACGCAGTATTTT; cdr3_aa: CASSVVAGRTDTQYF
clone_size: -; j_call: TRBJ1-2; v_call: TRBV10-3; d_call: -; cdr3_nt: TGTGCCATCAGTGACCCCTCGGTACTGGCCAACTATGGCTACACCTTC; cdr3_aa: CAISDPSVLANYGYTF
clone_size: once; j_call: TRBJ1-1; v_call: TRBV10-3; d_call: -; cdr3_nt: TGTGCCATCAGTGGAGTAGGGAACACTGAAGCTTTCTTT; cdr3_aa: CAISGVGNTEAFF
clone_size: -; j_call: TRBJ1-5; v_call: TRBV30; d_call: -; cdr3_nt: TGTGCCTGGTCCCTCGCAGAGAATCAGCCCCAGCATTTT; cdr3_aa: CAWSLAENQPQHF
clone_size: -; j_call: TRBJ2-5; v_call: TRBV7-8; d_call: -; cdr3_nt: TGTGCCAGCAGCTCGAGTAGGGGGTATGAGGAGACCCAGTACTTC; cdr3_aa: CASSSSRGYEETQYF
clone_size: -; j_call: TRBJ2-7; v_call: TRBV11-3; d_call: TRBD1; cdr3_nt: TGTGCCAGCAGCTCGCTGACAGGGAAATCCTACGAGCAGTACTTC; cdr3_aa: CASSSLTGKSYEQYF
clone_size: -; j_call: TRBJ1-6; v_call: TRBV5-1; d_call: -; cdr3_nt: TGCGCCAGCAGCCCTCTCGGGAGCAATTCACCCCTCCACTTT; cdr3_aa: CASSPLGSNSPLHF
clone_size: -; j_call: TRBJ2-3; v_call: TRBV6-4; d_call: -; cdr3_nt: TGTGCCAGCAGTGACCAGCAGGGGCGTACAGATACGCAGTATTTT; cdr3_aa: CASSDQQGRTDTQYF
clone_size: -; j_call: TRBJ1-4; v_call: TRBV4-3; d_call: -; cdr3_nt: TGCGCCAGCAGCCAAGACAGACAGACCACTAATGAAAAACTGTTTTTT; cdr3_aa: CASSQDRQTTNEKLFF
clone_size: once; j_call: TRBJ1-2; v_call: TRBV6-6; d_call: -; cdr3_nt: TGTGCCAGCAGGGTCGGCCGGCAGGGCGAATATGGCTACACCTTC; cdr3_aa: CASRVGRQGEYGYTF
clone_size: few; j_call: TRBJ1-3; v_call: TRBV7-9; d_call: -; cdr3_nt: TGTGCCAGCACCGTAGGCCGACAGTTCGTCTCTGGAAACACCATATATTTT; cdr3_aa: CASTVGRQFVSGNTIYF
clone_size: -; j_call: TRBJ2-3; v_call: TRBV7-2; d_call: -; cdr3_nt: TGTGCCAGCAGCTACACAGATACGCAGTATTTT; cdr3_aa: CASSYTDTQYF
clone_size: once; j_call: TRBJ1-1; v_call: TRBV27; d_call: -; cdr3_nt: TGTGCCAGCAGTTTACAGCAGGGAGGGAGCACTGAAGCTTTCTTT; cdr3_aa: CASSLQQGGSTEAFF
clone_size: -; j_call: TRBJ2-7; v_call: TRBV5-6; d_call: TRBD2; cdr3_nt: TGTGCCAGCAGCCGGGGGTTGGGGACTAGCGTTACCTACGAGCAGTACTTC; cdr3_aa: CASSRGLGTSVTYEQYF
clone_size: -; j_call: TRBJ2-1; v_call: TRBV27; d_call: -; cdr3_nt: TGTGCCAGCAGTTTAGCCGGGTCGGGAGCGCTGGTGGAGCAGTTCTTC; cdr3_aa: CASSLAGSGALVEQFF
clone_size: few; j_call: TRBJ2-2; v_call: TRBV27; d_call: TRBD2; cdr3_nt: TGTGCCAGCAGTTTCGGGACTAGCGGGGGGTTCACCGGGGAGCTGTTTTTT; cdr3_aa: CASSFGTSGGFTGELFF
clone_size: -; j_call: TRBJ1-2; v_call: TRBV30; d_call: -; cdr3_nt: TGTGCCTGGAGGTGGGCAGGCCCTAACTATGGCTACACCTTC; cdr3_aa: CAWRWAGPNYGYTF
clone_size: -; j_call: TRBJ2-1; v_call: TRBV6-5; d_call: TRBD2; cdr3_nt: TGTGCCAGCAGTTACTTGGGCGGGGGACCAAGCGATGAGCAGTTCTTC; cdr3_aa: CASSYLGGGPSDEQFF
clone_size: -; j_call: TRBJ1-3; v_call: TRBV7-6; d_call: TRBD1; cdr3_nt: TGTGCCAGCAGCTTCGGACAGGGGTGGGGAAACACCATATATTTT; cdr3_aa: CASSFGQGWGNTIYF
clone_size: -; j_call: TRBJ1-1; v_call: TRBV6-6; d_call: -; cdr3_nt: TGTGCCAGCAGTGACGGATATAGGAACACTGAAGCTTTCTTT; cdr3_aa: CASSDGYRNTEAFF
clone_size: once; j_call: TRBJ2-2; v_call: TRBV12-5; d_call: -; cdr3_nt: TGTGCTAGTGCCAGGGAGGACACCGGGGAGCTGTTTTTT; cdr3_aa: CASAREDTGELFF
clone_size: -; j_call: TRBJ1-2; v_call: TRBV18; d_call: -; cdr3_nt: TGTGCCAGCTCACCTACGGCTAACTATGGCTACACCTTC; cdr3_aa: CASSPTANYGYTF
clone_size: -; j_call: TRBJ2-1; v_call: TRBV7-9; d_call: -; cdr3_nt: TGTGCCAGCAGCCCCGGGTTTAAGAATGAGCAGTTCTTC; cdr3_aa: CASSPGFKNEQFF
clone_size: -; j_call: TRBJ2-3; v_call: TRBV11-2; d_call: TRBD2; cdr3_nt: TGTGCCAGCGACGGGACTAGCGGGAGGTTGGATACGCAGTATTTT; cdr3_aa: CASDGTSGRLDTQYF
clone_size: few; j_call: TRBJ2-3; v_call: TRBV9; d_call: -; cdr3_nt: TGTGCCAGCAGCGTAGACCAGCGGTACACAGATACGCAGTATTTT; cdr3_aa: CASSVDQRYTDTQYF
clone_size: -; j_call: TRBJ1-2; v_call: TRBV7-9; d_call: TRBD1; cdr3_nt: TGTGCCAGCAGCTCAGGACAGGGTATGAGGGCTAACTATGGCTACACCTTC; cdr3_aa: CASSSGQGMRANYGYTF
clone_size: few; j_call: TRBJ1-2; v_call: TRBV5-4; d_call: TRBD1; cdr3_nt: TGTGCCAGCAGCTCGGGGACAGGGCGGGCAAACTATGGCTACACCTTC; cdr3_aa: CASSSGTGRANYGYTF
clone_size: -; j_call: TRBJ1-1; v_call: TRBV2; d_call: TRBD1; cdr3_nt: TGTGCCAGCAAGACCGGGACAGGGACGGACACTGAAGCTTTCTTT; cdr3_aa: CASKTGTGTDTEAFF
clone_size: -; j_call: TRBJ1-2; v_call: TRBV9; d_call: -; cdr3_nt: TGTGCCAGCAGCAATGAGGGGCTGGGTGGCTACACCTTC; cdr3_aa: CASSNEGLGGYTF
clone_size: -; j_call: TRBJ2-2; v_call: TRBV12-5; d_call: -; cdr3_nt: TGTGCTAGTGGTTCCGCCCCCCTCGCGAACACCGGGGAGCTGTTTTTT; cdr3_aa: CASGSAPLANTGELFF
clone_size: -; j_call: TRBJ1-4; v_call: TRBV6-5; d_call: -; cdr3_nt: TGTGCCAGCAGTTACTCAACCGGAAGAGGTGAAAAACTGTTTTTT; cdr3_aa: CASSYSTGRGEKLFF
clone_size: -; j_call: TRBJ2-5; v_call: TRBV29-1; d_call: -; cdr3_nt: TGCAGCGTTTCGGGTGCGAGGGGGAATCAAGAGACCCAGTACTTC; cdr3_aa: CSVSGARGNQETQYF
clone_size: -; j_call: TRBJ1-2; v_call: TRBV27; d_call: -; cdr3_nt: TGTGCCGGCAGTTTATGGGGGGCCGGCTACACCTTC; cdr3_aa: CAGSLWGAGYTF
clone_size: -; j_call: TRBJ2-1; v_call: TRBV25-1; d_call: TRBD1; cdr3_nt: TGTGCCAGCAGTGGCCGACAGGGCCCCAATGAGCAGTTCTTC; cdr3_aa: CASSGRQGPNEQFF
clone_size: once; j_call: TRBJ1-5; v_call: TRBV7-9; d_call: -; cdr3_nt: TGTGCCAGCAGTTCCGAACGAGGGGCATTGGACCAGCATTTT; cdr3_aa: CASSSERGALDQHF
clone_size: -; j_call: TRBJ2-5; v_call: TRBV7-2; d_call: TRBD2; cdr3_nt: TGTGCCAGCAGCCCGGGACTAGCGGGGGTGCAAGAGACCCAGTACTTC; cdr3_aa: CASSPGLAGVQETQYF
clone_size: once; j_call: TRBJ1-6; v_call: TRBV21-1; d_call: -; cdr3_nt: TGTGCCAGCAGCAACGCGGGTCGTAATTCACCCCTCCACTTT; cdr3_aa: CASSNAGRNSPLHF
clone_size: few; j_call: TRBJ1-1; v_call: TRBV10-1; d_call: -; cdr3_nt: TGCGCCAGCAGAGGATCCGGGGGCACTGAAGCTTTCTTT; cdr3_aa: CASRGSGGTEAFF
clone_size: -; j_call: TRBJ1-2; v_call: TRBV7-9; d_call: -; cdr3_nt: TGTGCCAGCAGCCATGACGGGCATTCTAACTATGGCTACACCTTC; cdr3_aa: CASSHDGHSNYGYTF
clone_size: few; j_call: TRBJ1-4; v_call: TRBV6-5; d_call: -; cdr3_nt: TGTGCCAGCAGTTACTCAGGGGGAACTAATGAAAAACTGTTTTTT; cdr3_aa: CASSYSGGTNEKLFF
clone_size: few; j_call: TRBJ1-4; v_call: TRBV28; d_call: TRBD1; cdr3_nt: TGTGCCAGCAGCGTCGGGACAGGGCCCAGGACTAATGAAAAACTGTTTTTT; cdr3_aa: CASSVGTGPRTNEKLFF
clone_size: -; j_call: TRBJ1-2; v_call: TRBV6-5; d_call: -; cdr3_nt: TGTGCCAGCAGGCCCGGACAAAACTATGGCTACACCTTC; cdr3_aa: CASRPGQNYGYTF
clone_size: -; j_call: TRBJ2-5; v_call: TRBV6-1; d_call: -; cdr3_nt: TGTGCCAGCATTGGTACTCACTGGAGGTGGACCCAGTACTTC; cdr3_aa: CASIGTHWRWTQYF
clone_size: -; j_call: TRBJ1-1; v_call: TRBV18; d_call: -; cdr3_nt: TGTGCCAGCTCACACCCCGACACCTTTAACACTGAAGCTTTCTTT; cdr3_aa: CASSHPDTFNTEAFF
clone_size: -; j_call: TRBJ2-7; v_call: TRBV11-3; d_call: TRBD2; cdr3_nt: TGTGCCAGCAGAGATGTAGGACTAGGGTCCTCCGAGCAGTACTTC; cdr3_aa: CASRDVGLGSSEQYF
clone_size: -; j_call: TRBJ1-2; v_call: TRBV19; d_call: -; cdr3_nt: TGTGCCAGTAATCGCAACAGGGACTATGGCTACACCTTC; cdr3_aa: CASNRNRDYGYTF
clone_size: many; j_call: TRBJ1-4; v_call: TRBV2; d_call: TRBD1; cdr3_nt: TGTGCCAGCAGCCCCGGACAGGGTGCGAAACTGTTTTTT; cdr3_aa: CASSPGQGAKLFF
clone_size: -; j_call: TRBJ1-2; v_call: TRBV13; d_call: -; cdr3_nt: TGTGCCAGCAGCACTACAGGGAAGTATGGCTACACCTTC; cdr3_aa: CASSTTGKYGYTF
clone_size: -; j_call: TRBJ2-1; v_call: TRBV9; d_call: TRBD2; cdr3_nt: TGTGCCAGCAGCCCGATAGCGGGAGTGTTTGATGAGCAGTTCTTC; cdr3_aa: CASSPIAGVFDEQFF
clone_size: -; j_call: TRBJ1-2; v_call: TRBV5-1; d_call: TRBD1; cdr3_nt: TGCGCCAGCAGCTTGGGTGGGACAGGAAACTATGGCTACACCTTC; cdr3_aa: CASSLGGTGNYGYTF
clone_size: -; j_call: TRBJ2-1; v_call: TRBV14; d_call: -; cdr3_nt: TGTGCCAGCAGCCATCTAACCGGGACTGGGAACGAGCAGTTCTTC; cdr3_aa: CASSHLTGTGNEQFF
clone_size: -; j_call: TRBJ2-7; v_call: TRBV10-1; d_call: -; cdr3_nt: TGCGCCAGCGGTGGACAGCACTACTACGAGCAGTACTTC; cdr3_aa: CASGGQHYYEQYF
clone_size: -; j_call: TRBJ2-5; v_call: TRBV14; d_call: -; cdr3_nt: TGTGCCAGCAGCCAAGGGTATGAATTTTTCGAAGAGACCCAGTACTTC; cdr3_aa: CASSQGYEFFEETQYF
clone_size: -; j_call: TRBJ2-7; v_call: TRBV14; d_call: TRBD1; cdr3_nt: TGTGCCAGCCGGGGACAGACGTCCTACGAGCAGTACTTC; cdr3_aa: CASRGQTSYEQYF